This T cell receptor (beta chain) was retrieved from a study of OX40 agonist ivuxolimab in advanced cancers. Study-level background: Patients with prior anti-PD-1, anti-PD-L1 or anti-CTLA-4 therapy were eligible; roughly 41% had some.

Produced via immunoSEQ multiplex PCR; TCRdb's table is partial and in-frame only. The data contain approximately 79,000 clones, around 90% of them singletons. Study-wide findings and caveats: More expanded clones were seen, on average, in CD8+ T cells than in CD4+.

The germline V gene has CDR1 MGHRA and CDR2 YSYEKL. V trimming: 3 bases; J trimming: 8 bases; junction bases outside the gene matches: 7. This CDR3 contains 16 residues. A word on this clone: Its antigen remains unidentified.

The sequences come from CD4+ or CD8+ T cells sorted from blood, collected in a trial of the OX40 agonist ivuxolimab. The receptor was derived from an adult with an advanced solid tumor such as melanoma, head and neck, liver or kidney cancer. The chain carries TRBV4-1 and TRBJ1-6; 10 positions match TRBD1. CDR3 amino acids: CASSQSTGTGDSPLHF. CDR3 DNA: TGCGCCAGCAGCCAGTCCACCGGGACAGGGGATTCACCCCTCCACTTT.